This TCR beta chain came from a study of OX40 agonist ivuxolimab in advanced cancers. Looking at the study overall: The patients received ivuxolimab by intravenous route every 2 weeks at 0.01 to 10 mg/kg. Enrollees could have had prior anti-PD-1, anti-PD-L1 or anti-CTLA-4 therapy, which over 35% had received. Three patients got partial responses; one had hepatocellular carcinoma and two had cutaneous melanoma.

Profiled with immunoSEQ multiplex PCR; TCRdb holds only in-frame clones, not every one. The table shows more than 30,000 clones, with about 88% occurring only once. Overall study results and limits: Among some nonresponders, normalized T-cell clonal expansion was also low.

The CDR3 loop spans 15 amino acids. CDR1 and CDR2 (germline): MNHEY, SVGAGI. Comments on this clone: What it binds is unknown.

The source was CD4+ or CD8+ T cells sorted from blood, collected in a trial of the OX40 agonist ivuxolimab. V is TRBV6-5 and J is TRBJ2-5; maybe TRBD2 (6 bases). The J call may be wrong; the DNA end is better matched by TRBJ2-7. This clonotype was sampled from an adult with an advanced solid tumor such as melanoma, head and neck, liver or kidney cancer. The CDR3 DNA sequence: TGTGCCAGCAGTTACGGAGGGAAAGGAAATTACGAGCAGTACTTC. Translated, it gives CASSYGGKGNYEQYF.